The sequence of this TCR beta chain was determined in a study of tissue T cells after allogeneic stem cell transplantation. A word on this clone: Its cognate antigen is unknown. The genes are named according to mouse. The read is 1 residue too short to cover the CDR3 end, so that end is filled in from the germline J gene.

Generated by immunoSEQ multiplex PCR, the TCRdb table keeps only in-frame clones and is missing some. The sample records tens of thousands of clones, 65% to 80% being singletons. The CDR3 has 14 residues. Losses at the gene ends were 0 bases for V and 2 bases for J; bases not matched to a gene: 1. Per germline, CDR1 SGHSN and CDR2 HYEKVE. Study findings and constraints: Few T cell clones were shared across patients, but motif clusters showed tissue-specific shared signatures. The patient cohort was small and clinically heterogeneous, with limited sampling depth. Some tissue clones might be persisting host cells; their alloreactivity or antigen specificity was not determined.

The sequenced material came from sorted cells pooled from one or two spleens. The receptor comes from a pool of C57BL/6 mice in good health. The chain couples TRBV12-1 to TRBJ2-5, with 7 nucleotides matching TRBD2. The part of the CDR3 DNA that was read is TGTGCCAGCTCTCTCGGGGGGGGCCAAGACACCCAGTAC. It yields the protein CASSLGGGQDTQY. The whole CDR3 region reads CASSLGGGQDTQYF. The variable domain in full, with the rest retrieved from reference TRBV12-1 and TRBJ2-5, is DSGVVQSPRHIIKEKGGRSVLTCIPISGHSNVVWYQQTLGKELKFLIQHYEKVERDKGFLPSRFSVQQFDDYHSEMNMSALELEDSAMYFCASSLGGGQDTQYFGPGTRLLVL.